The source of this TCR beta chain is a study of T and B cells in COVID-19 patients. Study information: Critical illness requiring mechanical ventilation or extracorporeal membrane oxygenation affected three fifths of the roughly 20 active-infection patients. The study, taken as a whole, reports: Clonality of TRB repertoires was high in active COVID-19; recovery brought above-healthy diversity and richness. Patients with COVID-19 reportedly showed strongly skewed T cell receptor beta variable and joining gene usage.

Multiplex PCR with BIOMED2 TRB-A/B primer pools amplified TRB rearrangements. From the multiplex PCR reads, TCRdb called clonotypes with MiXCR, one entry per CDR3 protein. The sample consists of approximately 11,000 distinct CDR3 sequences, 30% to 35% of them appearing once. The CDR3 is made up of 15 amino acids. Germline V gene lookup returns CDR1 SGHNT and CDR2 YYREEE (reference sequence). From blood, roughly 220-550 ng of genomic DNA served as TRB template. Comments on this clonotype: What it binds is unknown. The junction shows a germline mismatch at one end, possibly a read error.

The clonotype originates from a human donor with active COVID-19. The rearrangement links TRBV5-4 to TRBJ2-5, with 11 bases that match TRBD1. The source material was blood. The CDR3 loop reads CASSLGQGAWETQYF. As DNA, the CDR3 is TGCGCCAGCAGCCTTGGACAGGGGGCATGGGAGACCCAGTACTTC.